Shown below are 27 T cell receptor beta chains from a single sample sequenced in a study of blood T cell repertoires in COVID-19. Sequencing used immunoSEQ multiplex PCR; TCRdb keeps in-frame clones, though not all of them. The sample contains roughly 120,000 clones, approximately 85% of which appear only once. The material sequenced was peripheral blood. These TCRs come from a woman aged 55-69 years with acute or convalescent COVID-19.

This chain uses TRBV11-2 with TRBJ2-5; 8 positions match TRBD2. V shed 3 bases and J 4 bases; nucleotides not matched to a gene: 7. The CDR3 runs 15 residues. The germline V gene has CDR1 SGHAT and CDR2 FQNNGV. In DNA, the CDR3 is TGTGCCAGCAGCTTCTCGGGGGGGGAACTAGAGACCCAGTACTTC. It specifies CASSFSGGELETQYF.

The genes are TRBV5-5 and TRBJ2-7; D gene unclear. The CDR3 is made up of 14 amino acids. CDR1 is SGHKS, CDR2 YYEKEE, per germline (reference sequence). Deletions cut 2 bases from V and 2 bases from J, with 11 bases between. CDR3 sequence reads: CASSFYSQTYEQYF. CDR3 DNA sequence: TGTGCCAGCAGCTTTTACAGTCAAACCTACGAGCAGTACTTC.

V and J are TRBV7-2 and TRBJ2-7, with D possibly being TRBD2 (5 bases). The CDR3 covers 16 residues. V was clipped by 5 bases and J by 1 base, with 18 bases between them. Germline CDR1 is SGHTA and CDR2 is FQGNSA. CDR3 nucleotides: TGTGCCAGCAGCGAGGGCCCCGCCGGGGTATCCTACGAGCAGTACTTC. This translates into CASSEGPAGVSYEQYF.

The rearrangement links TRBV28 to TRBJ2-7; TRBD2 matches at 14 bases. This CDR3 region has 19 residues. Germline V gene sequence: CDR1 MDHEN, CDR2 SYDVKM. Trimming at V came to 4 bases and at J to 2 bases, leaving 13 bases not matched to a gene. CDR3 region: CASSSWGYGLAGGTYEQYF. The CDR3 bases are TGTGCCAGCAGTTCGTGGGGGTACGGACTAGCGGGGGGAACCTACGAGCAGTACTTC.

The chain is built from TRBV7-6 and TRBJ1-3; 8 bases match TRBD1. Germline lookup yields CDR1 SGHVS and CDR2 FNYEAQ. J gave up 0 bases and V 5 bases, and 12 bases lay outside the gene matches. The CDR3 has 18 amino acids. The CDR3 region is CASSKGAGGPSSGNTIYF. As DNA, the CDR3 is TGTGCCAGCAGCAAAGGGGCAGGGGGCCCCAGCTCTGGAAACACCATATATTTT.

The rearrangement joins TRBV27 to TRBJ2-7, with TRBD1 identical over 7 bases. The germline gives CDR1 MNHEY, CDR2 SMNVEV (reference sequence). V dropped 6 bases and J dropped 8; count of bases not matched to a gene: 10. This CDR3 comprises 13 residues. CDR3: CASSPLGQLQQYF. The CDR3 DNA is TGTGCCAGCAGCCCCCTGGGACAGCTTCAGCAGTACTTC.

A remark on this clone: Compared with germline, one end of the junction differs, possibly owing to a read error. CDR3 bases: TGTGCCACCAGTTATGCAGGGGATGGAAACACCATATATTTT. Protein: CATSYAGDGNTIYF. V is TRBV6-5 and J is TRBJ1-3; D perhaps matches TRBD1 (6 bases). The CDR3 runs 14 residues. CDR1 MNHEY and CDR2 SVGAGI come from the germline V gene.

This chain links TRBV4-1 with TRBJ2-7; no reliable D call. Looked up from germline, CDR1 is MGHRA and CDR2 is YSYEKL. V lost 0 bases and J lost 0, with 15 bases in between. The CDR3 runs 17 residues. This chain's CDR3 is CASSQDLGRIYSYEQYF. The CDR3 DNA reads as TGCGCCAGCAGCCAAGATTTAGGCAGGATATACTCCTACGAGCAGTACTTC.

V and J are TRBV4-3 and TRBJ1-4, with D perhaps TRBD1 (6 bases). The CDR3 is made up of 18 amino acids. V lost 0 bases and J lost 0, with 14 bases in between. CDR1 LGHNA and CDR2 YSLEER come from the germline V gene. The CDR3 DNA is TGCGCCAGCAGCCAAGATGTATGGGAGGGGGCAACTAATGAAAAACTGTTTTTT. Amino acids: CASSQDVWEGATNEKLFF.

This clone was observed a single time. J is TRBJ2-1 and V is TRBV7-2, with TRBD2 identical over 15 bases. The CDR3 covers 17 residues. In germline, CDR1 is SGHTA, CDR2 FQGNSA. J gave up 4 bases and V 4 bases, and 5 bases lay outside the gene matches. CDR3 DNA sequence: TGTGCCAGCAGCTCCGGGACTAGCGGGGGGACTTACAATGAGCAGTTCTTC. It translates to CASSSGTSGGTYNEQFF.

V usage is TRBV14 and J usage is TRBJ2-5, with 7 bases fitting TRBD1. CDR1 is SGHDN and CDR2 is FVKESK in the germline V gene. The trim removed 6 bases at V and 10 bases at J, leaving 14 bases unmatched. This CDR3 contains 14 residues. CDR3 sequence reads: CASSRTGDNFGQYF. CDR3 coding DNA: TGTGCCAGCAGTCGGACAGGAGATAATTTTGGCCAGTACTTC.

This clone was found a few times. The chain carries TRBV28 and TRBJ2-1; 7 nucleotides line up with TRBD2. Trimming removed 5 bases from V and 8 bases from J; junction bases left unmatched: 6. The CDR3 covers 13 residues. Germline CDR1 is MDHEN and CDR2 is SYDVKM. The CDR3 spells CASSIGGWDEQFF. DNA of the CDR3: TGTGCCAGCAGTATCGGGGGGTGGGATGAGCAGTTCTTC.

This clone was observed a handful of times. The chain couples TRBV5-4 to TRBJ1-6; TRBD1 agrees at 10 bases. This CDR3 is 16 amino acids long. Germline V CDR1 and CDR2: SGHNT, YYREEE (reference sequence). Trimming removed 3 bases from V and 8 bases from J; junction bases left unmatched: 8. The CDR3 bases are TGTGCCAGCAGCTCTACCGGGACAGGGGACTATTCACCCCTCCACTTT. It translates to CASSSTGTGDYSPLHF.

V gene TRBV5-1 combines with J gene TRBJ1-2; perhaps TRBD1 as D (6 bases). In germline, CDR1 is SGHRS, CDR2 YFSETQ. The CDR3 loop spans 13 amino acids. Trimming stripped 1 base from V and 8 bases from J, with 12 bases between. The chain's CDR3 is CASSLNRVEGYTF. CDR3 sequence (DNA): TGCGCCAGCAGCTTGAACAGGGTAGAAGGCTACACCTTC.

The gene calls are TRBV7-2 and TRBJ2-5, with 7 bases aligning to TRBD1. This CDR3 comprises 15 residues. The J segment lost 3 bases and the V segment lost 0 bases, leaving 4 bases of the junction unmatched. Germline V gives CDR1 SGHTA, CDR2 FQGNSA. CDR3 sequence: CASSLATGFEETQYF. The CDR3 DNA reads as TGTGCCAGCAGCTTAGCGACAGGGTTTGAAGAGACCCAGTACTTC.

The V and J genes are TRBV11-2 and TRBJ2-5; D might be TRBD1 (6 bases). The ends were cut back, 5 bases at V and 5 bases at J, with 18 bases in the middle. The germline V gene encodes CDR1 SGHAT and CDR2 FQNNGV. This CDR3 is built from 15 residues. The chain's CDR3 is CASSVQSGVWETQYF. CDR3 bases: TGTGCCAGCAGCGTACAGTCAGGGGTTTGGGAGACCCAGTACTTC.

V usage is TRBV4-3 and J usage is TRBJ1-2, with a possible D match to TRBD1 (5 bases). This CDR3 is built from 11 residues. V was pared by 8 bases and J by 8 bases, with 12 bases between. From germline, CDR1 is LGHNA and CDR2 YSLEER. The CDR3 sequence: CASGVSGGYTF. DNA of the CDR3: TGCGCCAGCGGCGTATCAGGGGGCTACACCTTC.

The chain joins TRBV28 to TRBJ1-4; 8 bases agree with TRBD1. This CDR3 comprises 12 residues. Germline values: CDR1 MDHEN, CDR2 SYDVKM. Germline trimming cut 4 bases from V and 10 bases from J; bases unmatched to any gene: 2. CDR3 bases: TGTGCCAGCAGTTCACAGGGGGGAAAACTGTTTTTT. Residues: CASSSQGGKLFF.

The rearrangement joins TRBV28 to TRBJ1-5; D remains ambiguous. Between the trimmed V and J ends, which lost 3 bases and 4 bases, there was a span of 19 bases. Germline V CDR1 and CDR2: MDHEN, SYDVKM. The CDR3 consists of 17 residues. CDR3 residues: CASSLLSLNQVNQPQHF. The CDR3 DNA is TGTGCCAGCAGTTTGCTTTCGCTTAACCAGGTTAATCAGCCCCAGCATTTT.

This chain uses TRBV24-1 with TRBJ2-3; 7 bases map to TRBD2. The germline V gene has CDR1 KGHDR and CDR2 SFDVKD. The CDR3 consists of 14 residues. The V gene end was trimmed by 9 bases and the J gene end by 7 bases; junction bases not matched to a gene: 12. CDR3 bases: TGTGCCACCGAGCACGCGGGGGAACCGTATACGCAGTATTTT. It codes for CATEHAGEPYTQYF.

The chain links TRBV28 to TRBJ2-1, with TRBD2 identical over 8 bases. Unmatched junction bases numbered 5, after V lost 6 bases and J lost 4 bases. This CDR3 is 14 amino acids long. Per the germline V gene, CDR1 is MDHEN and CDR2 is SYDVKM. Written as DNA, the CDR3 is TGTGCCAGCAGCTCGACTAGCGCGTACAATGAGCAGTTCTTC. It codes for CASSSTSAYNEQFF.

This clone appeared a few times. V gene TRBV27 combines with J gene TRBJ1-1; TRBD1 agrees at 10 bases. V trimming: 8 bases; J trimming: 6 bases; junction bases outside the gene matches: 6. This CDR3 contains 13 residues. CDR1 MNHEY and CDR2 SMNVEV come from the germline V gene (reference sequence). This CDR3 is CASRRQGASEAFF. The CDR3 coding sequence is TGTGCCAGCCGCAGACAGGGGGCTTCTGAAGCTTTCTTT.

The rearrangement joins TRBV6-5 to TRBJ1-2; 10 bases line up with TRBD1. With 6 bases clipped from V and 4 bases from J, the junction kept 5 bases outside the gene matches. CDR3 length: 14 amino acids. The germline V gene encodes CDR1 MNHEY and CDR2 SVGAGI. This chain's CDR3 is CASRTGGFIYGYTF. CDR3 bases: TGTGCCAGCAGGACAGGGGGCTTCATCTATGGCTACACCTTC.

The chain carries TRBV27 and TRBJ1-2; possibly TRBD1 for D (5 bases). The V gene lost 5 bases and the J gene lost 0 bases, with 7 bases spanning the gap. The length of the CDR3 is 13 residues. CDR1 is MNHEY and CDR2 is SMNVEV in the germline V gene (reference sequence). The DNA of the CDR3 is TGTGCCAGCAGTGAGGACACTAACTATGGCTACACCTTC. Protein sequence: CASSEDTNYGYTF.

The chain is built from TRBV4-3 and TRBJ2-3, with 8 nucleotides matching TRBD2. The CDR3 runs 16 residues. Germline CDR1 LGHNA, CDR2 YSLEER. The V segment lost 0 bases and the J segment 5 bases; nucleotides outside the gene matches: 7. The CDR3 bases are TGCGCCAGCAGCCAAGAGGTCGCGGGGGGCGGAGATACGCAGTATTTT. Encoded protein: CASSQEVAGGGDTQYF.

This clone was counted a single time. The genes are TRBV20-1 and TRBJ2-1, with D possibly being TRBD2 (5 bases). Trimming cost V 3 bases and J 7 bases, with 10 bases left between them. The CDR3 consists of 12 residues. Germline V CDR1 and CDR2: DFQATT, SNEGSKA (reference sequence). The CDR3 nucleotides are TGCAGTGCTAGTGTTCGAGGGAATGAGCAGTTCTTC. Protein: CSASVRGNEQFF.

This clone was seen once. The chain has TRBV7-3 and TRBJ2-2; D remains unclear. Trimming left V 5 bases short and J 3 bases short, with 4 bases between. CDR1 SGHTA and CDR2 FQGTGA come from the germline V gene. The CDR3 spans 12 residues. The CDR3 DNA reads as TGTGCCAGCAGCACATACACCGGGGAGCTGTTTTTT. Translated, it gives CASSTYTGELFF.